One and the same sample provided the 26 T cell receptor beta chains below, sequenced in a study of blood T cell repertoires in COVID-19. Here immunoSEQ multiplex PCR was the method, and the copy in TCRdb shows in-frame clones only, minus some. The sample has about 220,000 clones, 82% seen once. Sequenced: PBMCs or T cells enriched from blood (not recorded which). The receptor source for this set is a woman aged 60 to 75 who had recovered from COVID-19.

CDR3 region: CASSARRGGVYTGELFF. For the CDR3, the DNA is TGTGCCAGCAGCGCCCGACGCGGGGGAGTCTACACCGGGGAGCTGTTTTTT. The chain has TRBV9 and TRBJ2-2; 7 bases align to TRBD2. The V segment lost 3 bases and the J segment 3 bases; nucleotides outside the gene matches: 11. The CDR3 runs to 17 residues. Germline CDR1 and CDR2: SGDLS and YYNGEE.

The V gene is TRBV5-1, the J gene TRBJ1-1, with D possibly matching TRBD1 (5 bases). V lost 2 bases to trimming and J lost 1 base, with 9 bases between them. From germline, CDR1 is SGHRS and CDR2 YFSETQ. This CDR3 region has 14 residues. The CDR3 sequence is CASSLTTGNTEAFF. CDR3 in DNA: TGCGCCAGCAGCTTAACTACAGGGAACACTGAAGCTTTCTTT. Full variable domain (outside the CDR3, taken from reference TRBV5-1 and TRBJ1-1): KAGVTQTPRYLIKTRGQQVTLSCSPISGHRSVSWYQQTPGQGLQFLFEYFSETQRNKGNFPGRFSGRQFSNSRSEMNVSTLELGDSALYLCASSLTTGNTEAFFGQGTRLTVV.

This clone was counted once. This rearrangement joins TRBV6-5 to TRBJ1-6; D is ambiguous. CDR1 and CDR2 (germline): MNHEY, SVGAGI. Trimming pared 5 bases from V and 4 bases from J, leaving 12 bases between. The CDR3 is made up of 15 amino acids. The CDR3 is CASSRPAEYNSPLHF. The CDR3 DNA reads TGTGCCAGCAGTCGGCCGGCGGAGTATAATTCACCCCTCCACTTT.

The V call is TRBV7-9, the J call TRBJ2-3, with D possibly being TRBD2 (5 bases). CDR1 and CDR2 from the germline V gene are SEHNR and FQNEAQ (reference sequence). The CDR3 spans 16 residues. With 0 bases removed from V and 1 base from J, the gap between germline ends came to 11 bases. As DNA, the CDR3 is TGTGCCAGCAGCTTAGCGCGTAGCGTTCGCACAGATACGCAGTATTTT. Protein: CASSLARSVRTDTQYF.

The CDR3 DNA reads as TGTGCCAGCTCACCCGACCGGGACAGGGTTTTAGGCTACACCTTC. This encodes CASSPDRDRVLGYTF. This chain links TRBV18 with TRBJ1-2; 9 bases match TRBD1. CDR1 and CDR2 (germline): KGHSH, LQKENI. The CDR3 consists of 15 residues. The junction had 10 bases not matched to a gene; V was cut back by 3 bases and J by 8 bases.

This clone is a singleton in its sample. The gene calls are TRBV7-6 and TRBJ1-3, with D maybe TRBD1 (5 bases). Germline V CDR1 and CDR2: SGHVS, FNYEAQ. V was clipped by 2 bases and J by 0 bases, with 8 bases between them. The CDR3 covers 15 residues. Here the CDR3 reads CASSLRGSSGNTIYF. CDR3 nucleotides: TGTGCCAGCAGCTTAAGGGGTAGCTCTGGAAACACCATATATTTT.

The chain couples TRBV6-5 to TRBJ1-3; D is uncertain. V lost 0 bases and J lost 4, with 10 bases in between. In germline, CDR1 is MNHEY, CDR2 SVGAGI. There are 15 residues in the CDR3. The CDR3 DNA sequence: TGTGCCAGCAGTTACTCGAGGAGGGAGGGAAACACCATATATTTT. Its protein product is CASSYSRREGNTIYF.

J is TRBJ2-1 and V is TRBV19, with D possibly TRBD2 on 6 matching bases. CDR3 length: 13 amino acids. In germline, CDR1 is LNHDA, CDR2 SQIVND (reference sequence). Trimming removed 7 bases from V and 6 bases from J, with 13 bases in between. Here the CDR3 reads CASTGTAGNEQFF. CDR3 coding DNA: TGTGCCAGTACTGGCACAGCGGGCAATGAGCAGTTCTTC.

The CDR3 spells CASSSSGNYNEQFF. The CDR3, as DNA: TGCGCCAGCAGCTCAAGCGGAAACTACAATGAGCAGTTCTTC. The V gene is TRBV5-1, the J gene TRBJ2-1, with a weak D call TRBD2 (5 bases). The ends were cut back, 3 bases at V and 3 bases at J, with 10 bases in the middle. The CDR3 is 14 residues long. The V gene's germline CDR1 is SGHRS and CDR2 YFSETQ.

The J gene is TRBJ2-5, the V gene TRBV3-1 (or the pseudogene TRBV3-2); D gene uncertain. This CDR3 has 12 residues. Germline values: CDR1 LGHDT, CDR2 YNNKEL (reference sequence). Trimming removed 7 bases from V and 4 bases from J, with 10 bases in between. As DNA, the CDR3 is TGTGCCAGCACCCCCGGTGGAGAGACCCAGTACTTC. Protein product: CASTPGGETQYF.

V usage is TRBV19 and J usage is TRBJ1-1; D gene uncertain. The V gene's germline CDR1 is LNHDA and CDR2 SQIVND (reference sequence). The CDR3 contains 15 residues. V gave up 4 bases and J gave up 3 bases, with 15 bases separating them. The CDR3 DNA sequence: TGTGCCAGTAGTACCGGCCCGGGTGGTGACACTGAAGCTTTCTTT. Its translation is CASSTGPGGDTEAFF.

The CDR3 spells CASSGGTGEGNTEAFF. For the CDR3, the DNA is TGTGCCAGCAGTGGAGGGACAGGGGAGGGGAACACTGAAGCTTTCTTT. This rearrangement joins TRBV6-6 to TRBJ1-1; 10 nucleotides agree with TRBD1. Germline CDR1 reads MNHNY; CDR2 reads SVGAGI (reference sequence). Germline trimming cut 5 bases from V and 1 base from J; bases unmatched to any gene: 7. The CDR3 length is 16 residues.

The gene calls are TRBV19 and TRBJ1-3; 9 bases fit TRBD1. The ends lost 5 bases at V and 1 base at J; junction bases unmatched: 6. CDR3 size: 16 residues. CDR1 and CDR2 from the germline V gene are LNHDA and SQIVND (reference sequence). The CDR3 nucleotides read TGTGCCAGTAGTCTGGGACAGGGTTTTTCTGGAAACACCATATATTTT. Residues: CASSLGQGFSGNTIYF.

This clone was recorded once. In DNA form, the CDR3 reads TGTGCCAGCTCTACAGGGTACCCCTCCTACGAGCAGTACTTC. Its translation is CASSTGYPSYEQYF. This chain joins TRBV19 and TRBJ2-7, with D possibly TRBD1 on 6 matching bases. V was clipped by 9 bases and J by 0 bases, with 15 bases between them. Germline V lookup: CDR1 LNHDA, CDR2 SQIVND (reference sequence). The CDR3 spans 14 residues.

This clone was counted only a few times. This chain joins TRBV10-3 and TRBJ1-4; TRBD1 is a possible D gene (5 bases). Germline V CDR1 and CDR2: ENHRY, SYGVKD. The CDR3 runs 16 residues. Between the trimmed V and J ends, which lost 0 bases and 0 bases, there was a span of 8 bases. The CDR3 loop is CAISESGPPTNEKLFF. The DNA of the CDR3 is TGTGCCATCAGTGAGTCGGGGCCTCCAACTAATGAAAAACTGTTTTTT.

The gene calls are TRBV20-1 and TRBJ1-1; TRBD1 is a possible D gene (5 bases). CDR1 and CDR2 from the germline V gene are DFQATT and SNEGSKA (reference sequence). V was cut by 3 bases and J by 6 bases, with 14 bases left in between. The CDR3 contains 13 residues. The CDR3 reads CSASQGLVAEAFF. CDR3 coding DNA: TGCAGTGCTAGTCAGGGTTTAGTCGCTGAAGCTTTCTTT.

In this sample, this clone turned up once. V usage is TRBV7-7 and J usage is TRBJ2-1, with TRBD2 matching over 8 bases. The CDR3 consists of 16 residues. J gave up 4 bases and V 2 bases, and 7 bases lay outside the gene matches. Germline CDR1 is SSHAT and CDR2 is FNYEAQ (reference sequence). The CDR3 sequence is CASSLSRGVPYNEQFF. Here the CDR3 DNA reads TGTGCCAGCAGCTTATCGCGGGGGGTACCTTACAATGAGCAGTTCTTC.

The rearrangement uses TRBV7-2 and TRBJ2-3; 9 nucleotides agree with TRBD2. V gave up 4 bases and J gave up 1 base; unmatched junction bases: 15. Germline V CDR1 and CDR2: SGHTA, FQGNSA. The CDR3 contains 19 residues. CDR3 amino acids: CASSSALGRGGRGTDTQYF. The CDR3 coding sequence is TGTGCCAGCAGCTCCGCCCTGGGGCGGGGGGGCCGTGGCACAGATACGCAGTATTTT.

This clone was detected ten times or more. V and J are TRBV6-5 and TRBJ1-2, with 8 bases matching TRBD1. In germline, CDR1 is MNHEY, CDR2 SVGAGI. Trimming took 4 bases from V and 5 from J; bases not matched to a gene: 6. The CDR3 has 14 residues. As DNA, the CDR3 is TGTGCCAGCAGTTCAGGCAGGGGGCAATATGGCTACACCTTC. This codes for CASSSGRGQYGYTF.

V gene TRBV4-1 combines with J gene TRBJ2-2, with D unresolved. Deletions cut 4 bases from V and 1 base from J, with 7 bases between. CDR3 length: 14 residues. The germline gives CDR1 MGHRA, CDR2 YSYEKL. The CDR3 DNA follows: TGCGCCAGCAGCCGGGCCCAGAACACCGGGGAGCTGTTTTTT. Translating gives CASSRAQNTGELFF.

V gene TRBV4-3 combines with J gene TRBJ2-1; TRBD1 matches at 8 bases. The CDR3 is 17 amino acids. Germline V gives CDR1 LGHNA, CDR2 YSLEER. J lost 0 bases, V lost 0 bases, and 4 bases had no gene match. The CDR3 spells CASSQEDRVSSYNEQFF. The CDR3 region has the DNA TGCGCCAGCAGCCAAGAGGACAGGGTCAGCTCCTACAATGAGCAGTTCTTC.

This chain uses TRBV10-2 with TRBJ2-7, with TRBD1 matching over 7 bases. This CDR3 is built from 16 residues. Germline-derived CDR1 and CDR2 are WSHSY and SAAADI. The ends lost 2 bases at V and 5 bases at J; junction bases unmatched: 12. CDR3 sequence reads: CASSERFGTASHEQYF. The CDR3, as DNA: TGCGCCAGCAGTGAGCGTTTTGGGACAGCCTCTCACGAGCAGTACTTC.

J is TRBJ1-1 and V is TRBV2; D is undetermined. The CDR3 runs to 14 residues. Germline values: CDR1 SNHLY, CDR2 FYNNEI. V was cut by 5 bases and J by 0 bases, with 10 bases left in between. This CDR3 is CASSYNSMNTEAFF. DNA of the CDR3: TGTGCCAGCAGTTACAACAGTATGAACACTGAAGCTTTCTTT.

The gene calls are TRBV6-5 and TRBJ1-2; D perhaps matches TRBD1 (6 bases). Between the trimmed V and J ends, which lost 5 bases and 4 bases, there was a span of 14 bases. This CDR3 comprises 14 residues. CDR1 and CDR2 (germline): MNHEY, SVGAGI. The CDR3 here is CASSPRGRTYGYTF. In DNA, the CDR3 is TGTGCCAGCAGTCCCAGGGGTAGGACCTATGGCTACACCTTC.

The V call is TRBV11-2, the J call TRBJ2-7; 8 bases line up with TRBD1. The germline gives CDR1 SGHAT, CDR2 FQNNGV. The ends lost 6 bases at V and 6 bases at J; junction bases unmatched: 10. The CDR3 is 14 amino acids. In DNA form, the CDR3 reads TGTGCCAGCAGGCACCAGGGGGCCGCCTCCGAGCAGTACTTC. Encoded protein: CASRHQGAASEQYF.

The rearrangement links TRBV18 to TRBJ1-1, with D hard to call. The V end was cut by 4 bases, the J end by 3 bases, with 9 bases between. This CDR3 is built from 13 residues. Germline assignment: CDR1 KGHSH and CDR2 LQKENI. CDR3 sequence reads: CASSQKADTEAFF. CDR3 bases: TGTGCCAGCTCACAAAAAGCGGACACTGAAGCTTTCTTT.